This TCR beta chain was captured by sequencing in a study of cytomegalovirus exposure and HLA in healthy donors. At the level of the study: A prior analysis found 117 million unique TCR beta sequences from approximately 200 million T cells. The study's findings and limits: The likely explanation for a cluster of highly shared sequence variants was sequencing artifact. Reports state that TCR beta sequences accurately predicted most subjects' HLA-A and HLA-B alleles. A later analysis linked a missense variant in DCLRE1C to the trimming of TCR beta V and J genes.

PCR used 60 Vbeta primers and 13 Jbeta primers. The table came from immunoSEQ multiplex PCR; TCRdb's copy has only in-frame clones and leaves some out. The table lists about 190,000 clones, 84% of them singletons, with approximately 0.26% in the top ten. This CDR3 spans 15 amino acids. V lost 1 base and J lost 5, with 14 bases in between. Looked up from germline, CDR1 is SGHTA and CDR2 is FQGTGA. This clone was detected only once. Antigen unknown. V is TRBV7-3 and J is TRBJ2-5; a weak D match, TRBD2 (5 bases). The receptor comes from a boy aged 5-17 years in good health and CMV-seronegative. Specimen: PBMCs. The chain's CDR3 is CASSLRASGKETQYF. CDR3 DNA sequence: TGTGCCAGCAGCTTAAGGGCCAGCGGTAAGGAGACCCAGTACTTC.